This T cell receptor beta chain was profiled in a study of regulatory T cells in long-lasting Graves disease. Background on the study: Over 5 years of antithyroid drugs with positive TSH receptor antibodies was taken to mean persistent Graves' disease.

This clonotype was counted between two and nine times. Trimming took 1 base from V and 4 from J; bases not matched to a gene: 8. The CDR3 is 18 residues long. Germline V CDR1 and CDR2: DFQATT, SNEGSKA (reference sequence). Assembly of TCR beta libraries relied on iRepertoire HTBI primers together with Arm-PCR of CDR3 regions. MiXCR, applied by TCRdb to the multiplex PCR reads, yields one record per CDR3 protein. The table has 300,000 to 350,000 distinct CDR3 sequences, around 20% seen once. The time point is: persistent/refractory GD, antithyroid drugs over 5 years with positive TRAb. Scientists built the TCR library using RNA that was extracted from PBMCs. About 8.8 milliliters of peripheral blood were drawn into EDTA tubes.

This specimen consisted of peripheral blood mononuclear cells (PBMCs), obtained when the disease was refractory, from a patient treated with antithyroid drugs. The sequence derives from a female donor with Graves disease. The chain is built from TRBV20-1 and TRBJ2-2, with 14 bases identical to TRBD2. CDR3 nucleotides: TGCAGTGCTAGAGGCCCGGGACTAGCGGGAGTAGTCACCGGGGAGCTGTTTTTT. It specifies CSARGPGLAGVVTGELFF.